This T cell receptor beta chain stems from a study of CD8 T cells in ankylosing spondylitis. General study findings and limits: What appeared characteristic of ankylosing spondylitis blood was a TCR beta motif of eight highly homologous variants. Previous work reported some of these motif variants in the synovial fluid and blood of reactive arthritis.

This clonotype has at least ten counts. The antigen remains undetermined. The length of the CDR3 is 12 residues. Trimming took 7 bases from V and 0 from J, leaving 5 bases between them. Scientists made TCR beta libraries using quantitative 5'-RACE with molecular barcodes. Each CDR3 protein gets one entry after TCRdb re-called the 5' RACE reads with MiXCR. This table holds 450,000 to 550,000 distinct CDR3 sequences, roughly 5.2% found once. V and J are TRBV12-3 or TRBV12-4 and TRBJ2-3; D gene unclear. What was sequenced was blood, either unsorted or a sorted T cell fraction (not recorded which). This receptor was obtained from a male donor with ankylosing spondylitis. CDR3 bases: TGTGCCAGCACCCAGAGCACAGATACGCAGTATTTT. Encoded protein: CASTQSTDTQYF.